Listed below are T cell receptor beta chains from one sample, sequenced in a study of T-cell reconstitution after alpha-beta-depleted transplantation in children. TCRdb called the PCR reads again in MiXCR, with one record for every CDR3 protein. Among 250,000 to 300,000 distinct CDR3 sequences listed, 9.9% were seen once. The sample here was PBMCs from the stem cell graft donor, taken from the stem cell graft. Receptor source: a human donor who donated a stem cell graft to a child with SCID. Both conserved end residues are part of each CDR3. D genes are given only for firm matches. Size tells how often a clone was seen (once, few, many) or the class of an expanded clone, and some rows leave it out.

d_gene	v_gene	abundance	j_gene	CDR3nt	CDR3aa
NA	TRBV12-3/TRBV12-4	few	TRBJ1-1	TGTGCCAGCAGTTTAAGGGCAGACACTGAAGCTTTCTTT	CASSLRADTEAFF
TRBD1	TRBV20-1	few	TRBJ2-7	TGCAGTGCTAACCCTGGGAAGGGGGCTGTGGACGAGCAGTACTTC	CSANPGKGAVDEQYF
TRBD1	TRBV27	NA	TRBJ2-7	TGTGCCAGCAGTTCCGGACAGGGGAGGTCCTACGAGCAGTACTTC	CASSSGQGRSYEQYF
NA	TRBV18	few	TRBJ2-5	TGTGCCAGCTCACACAGGGACCAAGAGACCCAGTACTTC	CASSHRDQETQYF
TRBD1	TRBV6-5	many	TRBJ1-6	TGTGCCAGCAACCGAGGACAGGGCGCGAGGCCCTCCTATAATTCACCCCTCCACTTT	CASNRGQGARPSYNSPLHF
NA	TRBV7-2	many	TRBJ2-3	TGTGCCAGCACCTCAAGCACAGATACGCAGTATTTT	CASTSSTDTQYF
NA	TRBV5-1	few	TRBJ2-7	TGCGCCAGCACCCCCGGGCCCTCTAGTACCGAGCAGTACTTC	CASTPGPSSTEQYF
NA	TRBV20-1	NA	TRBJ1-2	TGCAGTGCTAGAGAAGACGCGTCCCTATTTGGCTACACCTTC	CSAREDASLFGYTF
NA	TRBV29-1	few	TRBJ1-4	TGCAGCGTTGAAGCCCTTGGGGGCGCGGGTGAAAAACTGTTTTTT	CSVEALGGAGEKLFF
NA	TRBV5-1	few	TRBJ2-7	TGCGCCAGCAGCTTGGCCGGGATTCCAGAACTGTACTTC	CASSLAGIPELYF
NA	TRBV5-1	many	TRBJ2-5	TGCGCCAGCAGCTTGGCCCTTACAGAGACCCAGTACTTC	CASSLALTETQYF
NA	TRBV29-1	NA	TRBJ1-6	TGCAGCGTTGGGGACAATCTCAATTCACCCCTCCACTTT	CSVGDNLNSPLHF
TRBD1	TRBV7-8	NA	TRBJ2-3	TGTGCCAGCACCCGAGAGGGGGCCGACACAGATACGCAGTATTTT	CASTREGADTDTQYF
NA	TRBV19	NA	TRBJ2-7	TGTGCCAGTAGTATGGGGCAGACCTACGAGCAGTACTTC	CASSMGQTYEQYF
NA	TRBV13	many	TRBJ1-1	TGTGCCAGCAGTCACCCCAGGCCCTCCCCGAACACTGAAGCTTTCTTT	CASSHPRPSPNTEAFF
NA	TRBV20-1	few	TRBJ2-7	TGCAGTGCTAGAGATTCGGGGCAGAGCCTCTACGAGCAGTACTTC	CSARDSGQSLYEQYF
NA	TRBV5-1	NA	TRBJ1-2	TGCGCCAGCAGCTTGGGGTCCTATTATGGCTACACCTTC	CASSLGSYYGYTF
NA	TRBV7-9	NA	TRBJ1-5	TGTGCCAGCAGCTCGGGGGTTCAGCCCCAGCATTTT	CASSSGVQPQHF
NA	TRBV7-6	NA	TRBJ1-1	TGTGCCAGCAGCTTAGGGGGACGGATGAACACTGAAGCTTTCTTT	CASSLGGRMNTEAFF
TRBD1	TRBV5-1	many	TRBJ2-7	TGCGCCAGCAGCTTCCTTCCGGGGACAGGGTCCTACGAGCAGTACTTC	CASSFLPGTGSYEQYF
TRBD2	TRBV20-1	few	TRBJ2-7	TGCAGTGCTAGTCGGGGGGGGACCGAGCAGTACTTC	CSASRGGTEQYF
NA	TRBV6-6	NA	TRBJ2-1	TGTGCCAGCAGCACCAGGGAAGGAGGTGAGCAGTTCTTC	CASSTREGGEQFF
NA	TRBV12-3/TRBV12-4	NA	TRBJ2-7	TGTGCCAGCAGTTGGGAGAATTACGAGCAGTACTTC	CASSWENYEQYF
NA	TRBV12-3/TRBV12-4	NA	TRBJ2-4	TGTGCCAGCACCCCAGGCCGACCGAAAAACATTCAGTACTTC	CASTPGRPKNIQYF
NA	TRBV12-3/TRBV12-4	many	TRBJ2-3	TGTGCCAGCAGCCGCACAGATACGCAGTATTTT	CASSRTDTQYF
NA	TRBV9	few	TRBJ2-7	TGTGCCAGCAGCGTATTCGAGAGCTCCTACGAGCAGTACTTC	CASSVFESSYEQYF
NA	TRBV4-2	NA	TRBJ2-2	TGTGCCAGCAGCCAAACAGGTGGAACCGGGGAGCTGTTTTTT	CASSQTGGTGELFF
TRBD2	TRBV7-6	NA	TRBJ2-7	TGTGCCAGCACCCCCCTACTAGCGGTGGAATTCCCCTCCTACGAGCAGTACTTC	CASTPLLAVEFPSYEQYF